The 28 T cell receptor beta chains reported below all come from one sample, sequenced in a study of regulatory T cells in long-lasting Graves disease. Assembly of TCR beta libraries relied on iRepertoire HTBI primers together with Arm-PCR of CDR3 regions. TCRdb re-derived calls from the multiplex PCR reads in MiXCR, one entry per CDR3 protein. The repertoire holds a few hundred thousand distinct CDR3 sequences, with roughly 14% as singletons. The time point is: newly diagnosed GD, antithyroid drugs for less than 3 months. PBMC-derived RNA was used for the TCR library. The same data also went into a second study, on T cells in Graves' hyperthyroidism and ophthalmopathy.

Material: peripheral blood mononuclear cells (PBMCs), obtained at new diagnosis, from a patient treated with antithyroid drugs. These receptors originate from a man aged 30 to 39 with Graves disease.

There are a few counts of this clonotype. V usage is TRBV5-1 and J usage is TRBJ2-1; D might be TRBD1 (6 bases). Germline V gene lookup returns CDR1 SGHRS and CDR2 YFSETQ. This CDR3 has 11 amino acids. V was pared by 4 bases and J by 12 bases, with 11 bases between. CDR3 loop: CASSRQELQFF. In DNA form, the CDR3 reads TGCGCCAGCAGCAGACAGGAGTTGCAGTTCTTC. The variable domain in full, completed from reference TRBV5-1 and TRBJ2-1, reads KAGVTQTPRYLIKTRGQQVTLSCSPISGHRSVSWYQQTPGQGLQFLFEYFSETQRNKGNFPGRFSGRQFSNSRSEMNVSTLELGDSALYLCASSRQELQFFGPGTRLTVL.

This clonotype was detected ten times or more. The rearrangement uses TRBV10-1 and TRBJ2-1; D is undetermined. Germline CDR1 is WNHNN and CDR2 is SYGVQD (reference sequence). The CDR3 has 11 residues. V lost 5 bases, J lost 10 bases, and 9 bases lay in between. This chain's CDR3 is CASSPDQEQFF. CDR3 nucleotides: TGCGCCAGCAGTCCCGACCAAGAGCAGTTCTTC.

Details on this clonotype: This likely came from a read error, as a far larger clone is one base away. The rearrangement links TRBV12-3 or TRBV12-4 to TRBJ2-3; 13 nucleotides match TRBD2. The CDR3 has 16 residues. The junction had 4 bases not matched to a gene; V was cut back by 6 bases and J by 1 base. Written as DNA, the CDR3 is TGTGCCAGCAGCTCCGGGACTAGCGGGGGCACAGATACGCAGTATTTT. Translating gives CASSSGTSGGTDTQYF.

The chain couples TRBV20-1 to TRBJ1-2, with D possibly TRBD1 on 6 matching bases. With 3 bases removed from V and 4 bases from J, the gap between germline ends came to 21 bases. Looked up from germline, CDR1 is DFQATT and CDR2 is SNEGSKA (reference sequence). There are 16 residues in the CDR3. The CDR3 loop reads CSASSRAQGRGYGYTF. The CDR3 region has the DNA TGCAGTGCTAGCTCCAGGGCCCAGGGGAGGGGCTATGGCTACACCTTC.

CDR3 DNA: TGTGCCAGCAGTGACGCCAATCAGCCCCAGCATTTT. This gives the protein CASSDANQPQHF. This chain links TRBV25-1 with TRBJ1-5, with D unresolved. The CDR3 spans 12 residues. Trimming removed 3 bases from V and 3 bases from J, with 3 bases in between. CDR1 is MGHDK, CDR2 SYGVNS, per germline.

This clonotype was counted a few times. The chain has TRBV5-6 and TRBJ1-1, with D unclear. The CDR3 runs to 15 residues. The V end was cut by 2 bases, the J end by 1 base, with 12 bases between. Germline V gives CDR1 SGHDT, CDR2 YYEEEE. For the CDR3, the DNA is TGTGCCAGCAGCTTTTTTCGGAGAAAGAACACTGAAGCTTTCTTT. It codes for CASSFFRRKNTEAFF. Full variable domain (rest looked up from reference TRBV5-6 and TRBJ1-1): DAGVTQSPTHLIKTRGQQVTLRCSPKSGHDTVSWYQQALGQGPQFIFQYYEEEERQRGNFPDRFSGHQFPNYSSELNVNALLLGDSALYLCASSFFRRKNTEAFFGQGTRLTVV.

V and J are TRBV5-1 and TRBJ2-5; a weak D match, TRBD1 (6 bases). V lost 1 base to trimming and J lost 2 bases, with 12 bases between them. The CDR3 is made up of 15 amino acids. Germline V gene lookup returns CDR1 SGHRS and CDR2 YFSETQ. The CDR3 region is CASSLIGGIQETQYF. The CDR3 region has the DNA TGCGCCAGCAGCTTGATAGGGGGAATTCAAGAGACCCAGTACTTC. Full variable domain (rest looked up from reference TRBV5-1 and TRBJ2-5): KAGVTQTPRYLIKTRGQQVTLSCSPISGHRSVSWYQQTPGQGLQFLFEYFSETQRNKGNFPGRFSGRQFSNSRSEMNVSTLELGDSALYLCASSLIGGIQETQYFGPGTRLLVL.

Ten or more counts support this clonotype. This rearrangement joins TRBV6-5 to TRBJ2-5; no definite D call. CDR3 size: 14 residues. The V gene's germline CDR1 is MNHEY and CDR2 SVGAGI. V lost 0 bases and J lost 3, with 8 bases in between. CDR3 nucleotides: TGTGCCAGCAGTTACTCGGGCAGAGAAGAGACCCAGTACTTC. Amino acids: CASSYSGREETQYF.

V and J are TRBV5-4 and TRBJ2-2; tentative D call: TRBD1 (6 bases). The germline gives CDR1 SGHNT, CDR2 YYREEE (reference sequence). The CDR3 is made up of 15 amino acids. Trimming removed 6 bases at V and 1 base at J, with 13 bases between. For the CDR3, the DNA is TGTGCCAGCACCACACCGGGACAGAACACCGGGGAGCTGTTTTTT. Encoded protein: CASTTPGQNTGELFF.

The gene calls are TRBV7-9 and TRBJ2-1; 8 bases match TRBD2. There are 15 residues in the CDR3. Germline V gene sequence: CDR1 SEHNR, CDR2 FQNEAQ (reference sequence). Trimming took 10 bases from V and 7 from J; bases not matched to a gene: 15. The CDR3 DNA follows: TGTGCCAATACCAAGCGGGAGATCGGTGAAAATGAGCAGTTCTTC. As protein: CANTKREIGENEQFF.

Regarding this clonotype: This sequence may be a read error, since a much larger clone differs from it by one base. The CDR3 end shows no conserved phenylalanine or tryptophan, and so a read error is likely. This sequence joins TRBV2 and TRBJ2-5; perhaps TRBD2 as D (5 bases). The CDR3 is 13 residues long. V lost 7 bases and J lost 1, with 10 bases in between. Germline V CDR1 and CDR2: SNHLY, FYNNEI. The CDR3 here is CASMEAAQETQYS. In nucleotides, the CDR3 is TGTGCCAGCATGGAGGCGGCCCAAGAGACCCAGTACTCC.

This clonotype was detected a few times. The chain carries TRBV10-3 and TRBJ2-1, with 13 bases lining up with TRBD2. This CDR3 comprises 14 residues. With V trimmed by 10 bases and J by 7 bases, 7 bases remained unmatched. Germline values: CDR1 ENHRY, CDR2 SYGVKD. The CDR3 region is CATRTSGRGNEQFF. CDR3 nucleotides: TGTGCCACTAGGACTAGCGGGAGAGGGAATGAGCAGTTCTTC.

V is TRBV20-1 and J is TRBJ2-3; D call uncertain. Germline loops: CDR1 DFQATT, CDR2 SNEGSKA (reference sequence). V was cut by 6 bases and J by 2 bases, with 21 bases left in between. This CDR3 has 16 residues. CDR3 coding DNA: TGCAGTGCACCTATTCTTGGCGGCCCCTCCACAGATACGCAGTATTTT. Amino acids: CSAPILGGPSTDTQYF.

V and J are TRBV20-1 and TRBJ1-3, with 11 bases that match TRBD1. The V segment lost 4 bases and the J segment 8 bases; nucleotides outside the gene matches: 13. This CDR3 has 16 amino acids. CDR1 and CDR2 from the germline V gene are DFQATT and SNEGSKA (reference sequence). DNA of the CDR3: TGCAGTGCTAAGATCGGACAGGGGGCGTACTTTGACACCATATATTTT. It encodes CSAKIGQGAYFDTIYF.

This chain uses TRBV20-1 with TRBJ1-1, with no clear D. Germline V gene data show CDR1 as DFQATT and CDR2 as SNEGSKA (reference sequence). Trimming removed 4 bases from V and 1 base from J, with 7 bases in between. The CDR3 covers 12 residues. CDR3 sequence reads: CSAKVGNTEAFF. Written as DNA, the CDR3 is TGCAGTGCTAAGGTGGGGAACACTGAAGCTTTCTTT.

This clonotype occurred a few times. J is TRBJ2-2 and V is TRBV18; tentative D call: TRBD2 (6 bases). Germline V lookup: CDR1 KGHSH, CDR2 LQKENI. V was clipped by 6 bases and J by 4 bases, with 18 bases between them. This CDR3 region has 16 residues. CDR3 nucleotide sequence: TGTGCCAGCTCTTCCCGACCGGGACTCAGCACCGGGGAGCTGTTTTTT. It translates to CASSSRPGLSTGELFF.

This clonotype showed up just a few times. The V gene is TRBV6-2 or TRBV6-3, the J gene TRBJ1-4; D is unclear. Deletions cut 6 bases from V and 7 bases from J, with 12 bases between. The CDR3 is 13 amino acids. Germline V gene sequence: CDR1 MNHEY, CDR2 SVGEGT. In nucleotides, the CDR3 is TGTGCCAGCAGCCTACGAACGGGTGAAAAACTGTTTTTT. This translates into CASSLRTGEKLFF.

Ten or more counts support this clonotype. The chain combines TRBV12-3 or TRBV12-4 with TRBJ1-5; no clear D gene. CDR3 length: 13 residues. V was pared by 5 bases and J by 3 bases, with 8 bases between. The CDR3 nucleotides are TGTGCCAGCAGTGCAAACGACAATCAGCCCCAGCATTTT. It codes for CASSANDNQPQHF.

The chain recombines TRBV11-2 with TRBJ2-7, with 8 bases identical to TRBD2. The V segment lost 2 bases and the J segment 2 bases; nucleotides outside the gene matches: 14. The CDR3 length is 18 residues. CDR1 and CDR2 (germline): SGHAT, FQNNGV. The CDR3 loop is CASSLPRRKAGDPYEQYF. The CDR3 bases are TGTGCCAGCAGCTTACCCCGTCGCAAAGCGGGAGATCCCTACGAGCAGTACTTC.

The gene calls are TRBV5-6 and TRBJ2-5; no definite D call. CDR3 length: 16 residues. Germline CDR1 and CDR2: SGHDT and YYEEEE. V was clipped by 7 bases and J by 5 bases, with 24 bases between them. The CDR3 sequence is CASSPSGRFYSETQYF. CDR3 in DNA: TGTGCCAGCTCTCCATCCGGACGATTTTACTCCGAGACCCAGTACTTC.

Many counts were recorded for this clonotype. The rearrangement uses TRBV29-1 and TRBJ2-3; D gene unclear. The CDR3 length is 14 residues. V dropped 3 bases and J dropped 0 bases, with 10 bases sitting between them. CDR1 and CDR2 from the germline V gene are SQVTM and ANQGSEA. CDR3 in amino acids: CSVEYLISTDTQYF. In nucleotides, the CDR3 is TGCAGCGTTGAGTACCTTATCAGCACAGATACGCAGTATTTT.

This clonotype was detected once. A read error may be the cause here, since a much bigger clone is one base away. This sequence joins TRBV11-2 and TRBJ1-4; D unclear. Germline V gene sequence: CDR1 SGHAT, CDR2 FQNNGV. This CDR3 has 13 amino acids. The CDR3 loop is CAGSPPGREKLFF. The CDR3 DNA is TGTGCCGGCAGCCCCCCGGGGAGGGAAAAACTGTTTTTT.

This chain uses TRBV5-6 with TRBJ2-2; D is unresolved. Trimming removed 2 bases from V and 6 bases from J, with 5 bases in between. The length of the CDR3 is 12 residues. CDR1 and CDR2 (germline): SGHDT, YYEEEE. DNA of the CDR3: TGTGCCAGCAGCTTTCTGCCCGGGGAGCTGTTTTTT. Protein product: CASSFLPGELFF.

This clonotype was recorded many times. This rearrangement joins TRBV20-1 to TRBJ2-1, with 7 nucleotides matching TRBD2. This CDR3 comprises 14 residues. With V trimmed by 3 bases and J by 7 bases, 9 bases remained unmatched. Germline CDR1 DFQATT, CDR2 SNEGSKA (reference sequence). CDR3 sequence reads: CSASPGGLRNEQFF. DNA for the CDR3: TGCAGTGCTAGCCCGGGAGGATTAAGGAATGAGCAGTTCTTC.

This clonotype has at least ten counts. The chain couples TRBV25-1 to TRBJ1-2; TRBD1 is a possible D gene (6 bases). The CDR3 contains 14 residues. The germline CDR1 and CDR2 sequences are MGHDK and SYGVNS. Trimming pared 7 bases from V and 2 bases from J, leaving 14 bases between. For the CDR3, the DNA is TGTGCCAGCACAAAGACAGGTCTGAACTATGGCTACACCTTC. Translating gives CASTKTGLNYGYTF.

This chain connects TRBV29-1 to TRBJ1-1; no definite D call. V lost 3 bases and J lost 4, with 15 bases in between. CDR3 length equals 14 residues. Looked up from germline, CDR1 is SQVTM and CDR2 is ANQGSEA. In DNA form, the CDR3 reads TGCAGCGTTGAGGAGCGCATCATGGGCACTGAAGCTTTCTTT. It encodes CSVEERIMGTEAFF.

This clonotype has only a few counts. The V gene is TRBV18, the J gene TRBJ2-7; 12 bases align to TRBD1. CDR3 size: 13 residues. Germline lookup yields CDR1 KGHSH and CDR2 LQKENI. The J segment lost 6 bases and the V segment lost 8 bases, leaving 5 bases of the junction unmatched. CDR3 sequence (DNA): TGTGCCAGCACCGGGACAGGGGGCTCCGAGCAGTACTTC. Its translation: CASTGTGGSEQYF.

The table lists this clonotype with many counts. The CDR3 reads CAISESETQWYF. DNA of the CDR3: TGTGCCATCAGTGAGTCGGAGACCCAGTGGTACTTC. The chain combines TRBV10-3 with TRBJ2-7; D not certain. Germline-derived CDR1 and CDR2 are ENHRY and SYGVKD. The CDR3 loop spans 12 amino acids. V gave up 0 bases and J gave up 12 bases, with 12 bases separating them.